This T cell receptor (beta chain) derives from a study of Graves' ophthalmopathy and Graves' hyperthyroidism. Across the study: Sampling took place at initial diagnosis, with peripheral blood obtained before any treatment. Broader study findings: Blood was where most expanded thyroid clonotypes above 0.001 frequency also turned up.

Germline values: CDR1 MNHEY, CDR2 SVGEGT. The CDR3 is made up of 16 amino acids. V was pared by 3 bases and J by 0 bases, with 13 bases between. This clonotype appeared many times. The antigen remains unidentified. As the template, RNA transcripts were used to amplify TCR beta CDR3 regions. The library came from an HTBI-primed first-round RT-PCR and a second-round multiplex PCR. TCRdb reprocessed the multiplex PCR reads with MiXCR, giving one entry per CDR3 protein. The table lists under 250,000 distinct CDR3 sequences, about 22% of them singletons. The TCR was taken from a woman in her fifties or sixties with Graves' ophthalmopathy. The chain employs TRBV6-2 or TRBV6-3 and TRBJ2-3; D possibly matches TRBD1 or TRBD2 (5 bases each). Specimen: peripheral blood. In DNA form, the CDR3 reads TGTGCCAGCAGTTATATCGGGGCTGCTAGCACAGATACGCAGTATTTT. It encodes CASSYIGAASTDTQYF.